These 2 T cell receptor beta chains share one sample of origin, sequenced in a study of blood T cell repertoires in COVID-19. Profiling relied on immunoSEQ multiplex PCR, and the TCRdb table lists in-frame clones only, not all of them. The table has more than 85,000 clones, just over 90% seen once. What was sequenced was peripheral blood. Receptor source: a man aged 55 to 70 with acute or convalescent COVID-19.

V usage is TRBV10-2 and J usage is TRBJ2-7; 7 bases are shared with TRBD1. Germline CDR1 reads WSHSY; CDR2 reads SAAADI. After removal of 3 bases from V and 0 bases from J, the junction contained 11 bases not matched to a gene. The CDR3 spans 17 residues. This CDR3 is CASSEPLDRKSSYEQYV. The CDR3 DNA reads TGCGCCAGCAGTGAACCTCTGGACAGGAAGAGCTCCTACGAGCAGTACGTC.

This chain uses TRBV5-1 with TRBJ2-5; D perhaps matches TRBD1 (7 bases). V was shortened by 2 bases and J by 2 bases, with 16 bases between the two germline ends. Per germline, CDR1 SGHRS and CDR2 YFSETQ. CDR3 length equals 16 residues. In nucleotides, the CDR3 is TGCGCCAGCAGCTTTCCAGGACAGGCGGGACAAGAGACCCAGTACTTC. Its translation is CASSFPGQAGQETQYF.